This TCR beta chain came from a study of shared clonotypes between healthy human individuals. General study points: Sampling involved blood alone; tissue repertoires likely differ. The low donor count limited represented genetic and exposure-history diversity. A handful of donors shared around 5.1% of their naive CD4 clonotypes.

CD45RO-negative, CCR7-positively selected cells formed the naive CD8 fraction, excluding terminally differentiated effector memory CD45RA+ cells. Recent acute infections and vaccinations were absent in the healthy HIV-negative adult donors. V shed 1 base and J shed 7 bases, with 14 bases lying between them. Germline values: CDR1 MNHEY, CDR2 SMNVEV (reference sequence). There are 14 residues in the CDR3. Sequencing was performed with immunoSEQ multiplex PCR; in TCRdb, only in-frame clones are kept and a portion is missing. The table lists about 1.9 million clones, 93% of them singletons. As for this clone: Its antigen is not identified.

The sample was naive CD8+ T cells from PBMCs. V is TRBV27 and J is TRBJ2-7; D is unresolved. The TCR comes from a man younger than 35 in good health. Some clones in this sample may be carry-over from other donors' samples. DNA for the CDR3: TGTGCCAGCAGTTTATATGTGGACCATTTGGAGCAGTACTTC. This encodes CASSLYVDHLEQYF.